This T cell receptor (beta chain) was identified in a study of T cell responses to AZD1222 COVID-19 vaccine. Overall study findings and caveats: Spike regions recognized by vaccine-associated CD4 TCRs spanned the protein, led by 160-218 and 743-854. Spike-specific TCR breadth and depth grew following two AZD1222 doses. Clonal diversity was possibly underestimated, and the donors were mostly white British, with more females. Only a handful of AZD1222 recipients, about six in all, had baseline seropositivity.

CDR3 size: 14 residues. V lost 7 bases, J lost 7 bases, and 11 bases stayed unmatched. Germline V gives CDR1 LNHDA, CDR2 SQIVND (reference sequence). Repertoires were generated with immunoSEQ multiplex PCR, while TCRdb's copy carries only in-frame clones and drops some. The sample consists of just under 90,000 clones, 85% to 90% of them appearing once. Of note for this clone: What it binds is unknown.

The J gene is TRBJ2-7, the V gene TRBV19, with 9 bases fitting TRBD1. The clonotype originates from an adult in good health. The material sequenced was peripheral blood, taken on day 0 of MenACWY control vaccination. CDR3 region: CASNPGQGVGEQYF. The DNA of the CDR3 is TGTGCCAGTAACCCGGGACAGGGTGTTGGGGAGCAGTACTTC.